There are a few counts of the clone carrying this T cell receptor beta chain. This sample was included in a study of blood T cell repertoires in COVID-19. Study-level background: In each case, the material was cDNA or gDNA derived from T cells, B-cell-depleted T cells, or PBMCs.

In the authors' workflow: Amplifying reference gene primers gave estimates of nucleated cell counts. Clones were read by immunoSEQ multiplex PCR, and TCRdb kept only the in-frame ones, dropping some. V and J calls plus clone size are reproduced from that table; the DNA served to infer D and trimming. This sample yields around 97,000 clones, of which 70% to 90% are seen a single time; 3.1% belongs to the top ten. The CDR3 sequence is 14 residues long. CDR1 is SGHRS, CDR2 YFSETQ, per germline. Trimming took 4 bases from V and 4 from J; bases not matched to a gene: 3. V and J are TRBV5-1 and TRBJ2-2; 8 nucleotides line up with TRBD1. The TCR comes from a man in his forties or fifties in a cohort sampled during active COVID-19. The sample was peripheral blood. CDR3 nucleotide sequence: TGCGCCAGCAGCGATGGACAGGGCACCGGGGAGCTGTTTTTT. Its protein product is CASSDGQGTGELFF.